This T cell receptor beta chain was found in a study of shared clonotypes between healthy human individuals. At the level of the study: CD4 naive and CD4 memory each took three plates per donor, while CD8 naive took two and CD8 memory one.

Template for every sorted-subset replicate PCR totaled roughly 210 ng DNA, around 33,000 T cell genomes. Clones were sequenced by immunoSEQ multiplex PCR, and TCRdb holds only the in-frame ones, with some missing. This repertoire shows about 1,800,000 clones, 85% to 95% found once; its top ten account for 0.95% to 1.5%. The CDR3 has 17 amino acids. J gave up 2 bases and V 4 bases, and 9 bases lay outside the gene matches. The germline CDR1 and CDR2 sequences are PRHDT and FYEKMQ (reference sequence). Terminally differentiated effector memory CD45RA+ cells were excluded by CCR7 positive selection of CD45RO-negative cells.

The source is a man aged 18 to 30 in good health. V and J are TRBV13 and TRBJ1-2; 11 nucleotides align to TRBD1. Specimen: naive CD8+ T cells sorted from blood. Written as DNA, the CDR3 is TGTGCCAGCAGCTCCTTCCCCAGGGACAGGGGGAACTATGGCTACACCTTC. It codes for CASSSFPRDRGNYGYTF.